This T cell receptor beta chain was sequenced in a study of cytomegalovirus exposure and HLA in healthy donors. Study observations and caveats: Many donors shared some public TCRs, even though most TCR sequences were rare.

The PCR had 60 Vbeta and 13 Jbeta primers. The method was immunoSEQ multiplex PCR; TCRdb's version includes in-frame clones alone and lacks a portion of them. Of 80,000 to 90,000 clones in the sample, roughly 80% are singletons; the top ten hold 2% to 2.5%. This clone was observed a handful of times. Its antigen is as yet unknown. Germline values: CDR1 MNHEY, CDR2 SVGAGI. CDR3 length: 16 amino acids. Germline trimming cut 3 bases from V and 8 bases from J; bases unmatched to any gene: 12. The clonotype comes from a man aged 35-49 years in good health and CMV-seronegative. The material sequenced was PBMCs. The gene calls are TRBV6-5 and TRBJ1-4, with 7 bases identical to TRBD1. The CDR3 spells CASSYAVDRPWEKLFF. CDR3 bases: TGTGCCAGCAGTTATGCGGTGGACAGGCCTTGGGAAAAACTGTTTTTT.